The T cell receptor (beta chain) under discussion was sequenced for a study of T cells in Graves' hyperthyroidism and ophthalmopathy. This clonotype was counted a few times. Its antigen remains unknown. This CDR3 has 14 amino acids. V dropped 7 bases and J dropped 2 bases, with 14 bases sitting between them. Diagnosing involved the use of clinical symptoms, serum thyroxine and TRAb, thyroid ultrasound and orbital computed tomography. Researchers took RNA transcripts and amplified the TCR beta CDR3 regions from them. The HTBI set primed first-round TCR CDR3 RT-PCR. MiXCR, applied by TCRdb to the multiplex PCR reads, yields one record per CDR3 protein. The sample contains hundreds of thousands of distinct CDR3 sequences, 13% to 15% of which appear only once. Study-wide points: Most expanded thyroid clonotypes above 0.001 recurred in blood. A model using 13 V-J features told ophthalmopathy apart from stable hyperthyroidism.

The receptor was derived from a woman aged 18-30 years with Graves' hyperthyroidism. This chain uses TRBV12-3 or TRBV12-4 with TRBJ2-5, with D possibly TRBD2 on 6 matching bases. Sequenced material: blood. CDR3 bases: TGTGCCAGCACCTTTCCGGGAGTTCAAGAGACCCAGTACTTC. It specifies CASTFPGVQETQYF.